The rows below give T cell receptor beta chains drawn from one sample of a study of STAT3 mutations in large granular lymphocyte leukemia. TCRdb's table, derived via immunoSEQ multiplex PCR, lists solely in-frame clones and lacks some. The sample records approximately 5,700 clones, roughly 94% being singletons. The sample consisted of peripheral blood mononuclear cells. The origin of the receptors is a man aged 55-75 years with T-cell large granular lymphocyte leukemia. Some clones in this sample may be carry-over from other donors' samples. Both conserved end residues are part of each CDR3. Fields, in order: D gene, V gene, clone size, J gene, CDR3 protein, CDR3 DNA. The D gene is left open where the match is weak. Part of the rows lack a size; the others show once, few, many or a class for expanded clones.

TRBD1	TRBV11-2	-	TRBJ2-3	CASSTYRGPGYTDTQYF	TGTGCCAGCAGCACCTACAGGGGACCAGGCTACACAGATACGCAGTATTTT
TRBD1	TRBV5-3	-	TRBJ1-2	CARSKGQGVCDYGYTF	TGTGCCAGAAGCAAAGGACAGGGAGTTTGTGACTATGGCTACACCTTC
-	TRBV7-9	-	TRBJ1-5	CASSFGGWGSNQPQHF	TGTGCCAGCAGCTTCGGTGGGTGGGGAAGCAATCAGCCCCAGCATTTT
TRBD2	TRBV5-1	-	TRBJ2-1	CASSSSGTSGPYNEQFF	TGCGCCAGCAGCTCCTCCGGGACTAGCGGGCCCTACAATGAGCAGTTCTTC
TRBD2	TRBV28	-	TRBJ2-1	CASSLLAGETNEQFF	TGTGCCAGCAGCTTACTAGCGGGAGAAACCAATGAGCAGTTCTTC
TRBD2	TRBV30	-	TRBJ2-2	CAWSRLAVNTGELFF	TGTGCCTGGAGTAGACTAGCGGTGAACACCGGGGAGCTGTTTTTT
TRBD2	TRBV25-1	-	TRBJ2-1	CASSESLAGVGEQFF	TGTGCCAGCAGTGAAAGTTTGGCGGGAGTGGGTGAGCAGTTCTTC
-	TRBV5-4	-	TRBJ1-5	CASSQDGGPQHF	TGTGCCAGCAGCCAGGACGGGGGGCCCCAGCATTTT
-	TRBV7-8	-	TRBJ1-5	CASSGHTDSNQPQHF	TGTGCCAGCAGCGGACATACCGATAGCAATCAGCCCCAGCATTTT
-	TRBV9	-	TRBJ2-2	CASSLTGNTGELFF	TGTGCCAGCAGCCTAACAGGGAACACCGGGGAGCTGTTTTTT
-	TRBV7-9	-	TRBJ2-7	CASSLPGANYEQYF	TGTGCCAGCAGCTTACCCGGGGCGAACTACGAGCAGTACTTC
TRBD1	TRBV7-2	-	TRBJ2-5	CASNEQGMGQETQYF	TGTGCCAGCAACGAACAGGGGATGGGGCAAGAGACCCAGTACTTC
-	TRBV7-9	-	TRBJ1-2	CASSSPDRAYGYTF	TGTGCCAGCAGCTCTCCGGACAGAGCCTATGGCTACACCTTC
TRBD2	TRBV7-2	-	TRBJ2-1	CASSLSSGRSDEQFF	TGTGCCAGCAGCTTAAGTAGCGGGAGATCGGATGAGCAGTTCTTC
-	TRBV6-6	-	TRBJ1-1	CASSRGPDVNTEAFF	TGTGCCAGCAGTAGGGGCCCAGATGTGAACACTGAAGCTTTCTTT
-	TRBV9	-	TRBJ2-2	CASSVVVNTGELFF	TGTGCCAGCAGCGTAGTGGTGAACACCGGGGAGCTGTTTTTT
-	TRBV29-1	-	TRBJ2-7	CSVEDPQDAGSYEQYF	TGCAGCGTTGAAGATCCACAGGACGCCGGCTCCTACGAGCAGTACTTC
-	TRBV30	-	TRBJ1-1	CAWSEQRNTEAFF	TGTGCCTGGAGTGAACAGAGAAACACTGAAGCTTTCTTT
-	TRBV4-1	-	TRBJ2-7	CASSQASSYEQYF	TGCGCCAGCAGCCAAGCCAGCTCCTACGAGCAGTACTTC
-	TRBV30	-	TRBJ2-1	CAWSEYNEQFF	TGTGCCTGGAGCGAATACAATGAGCAGTTCTTC
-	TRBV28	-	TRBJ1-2	CASSSGTYGYTF	TGTGCCAGCAGTTCCGGGACGTATGGCTACACCTTC
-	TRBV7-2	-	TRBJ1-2	CASSLAEGNYTF	TGTGCCAGCAGCTTGGCAGAGGGGAATTACACCTTC
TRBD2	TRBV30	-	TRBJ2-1	CAWSVGSSGTDNEQFF	TGTGCCTGGAGTGTAGGTTCTAGCGGGACCGACAATGAGCAGTTCTTC
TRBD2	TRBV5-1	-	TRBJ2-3	CASSLGTSGRVTDTQYF	TGCGCCAGCAGCTTGGGGACTAGCGGGAGGGTAACAGATACGCAGTATTTT
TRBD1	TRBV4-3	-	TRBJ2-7	CASSQARTGIPYEQYF	TGCGCCAGCAGCCAAGCCAGGACAGGGATTCCGTACGAGCAGTACTTC
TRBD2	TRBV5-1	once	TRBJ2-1	CASSKTSGRFIGNEQFF	TGCGCCAGCAGCAAAACTAGCGGGAGATTTATAGGGAATGAGCAGTTCTTC
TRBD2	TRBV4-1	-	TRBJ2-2	CASSWGRDYPNTGELFF	TGCGCCAGCAGTTGGGGCCGGGACTACCCGAACACCGGGGAGCTGTTTTTT
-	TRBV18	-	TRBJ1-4	CASSPLSFNAVGEKLFF	TGTGCCAGCTCACCGTTATCATTCAACGCGGTGGGGGAAAAACTGTTTTTT
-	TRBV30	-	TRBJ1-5	CAWSVQGDSNQPQHF	TGTGCCTGGAGTGTACAAGGGGATAGCAATCAGCCCCAGCATTTT
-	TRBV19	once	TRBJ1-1	CASSIQGLEAFF	TGTGCCAGTAGTATCCAGGGGCTCGAAGCTTTCTTT
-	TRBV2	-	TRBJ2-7	CASSEQGSYEQYF	TGTGCCAGCAGTGAACAGGGATCCTACGAGCAGTACTTC
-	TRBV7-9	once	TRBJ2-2	CASSLVPTGMAGELFF	TGTGCCAGCAGCTTAGTCCCCACAGGGATGGCCGGGGAGCTGTTTTTT
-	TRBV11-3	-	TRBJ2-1	CASSLDEQFF	TGTGCCAGCAGCTTAGATGAGCAGTTCTTC
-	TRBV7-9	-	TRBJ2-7	CASSPLDLAYEQYF	TGTGCCAGCAGCCCCCTCGACCTAGCCTACGAGCAGTACTTC
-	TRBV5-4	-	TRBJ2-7	CASSLGHEQYF	TGTGCCAGCAGCTTGGGGCACGAGCAGTACTTC
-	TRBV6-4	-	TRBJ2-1	CASSAFEGQHNEQFF	TGTGCCAGCAGCGCCTTCGAGGGACAACACAATGAGCAGTTCTTC
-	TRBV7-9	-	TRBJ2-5	CASSFLAGATQETQYF	TGTGCCAGCAGCTTCCTGGCCGGGGCTACCCAAGAGACCCAGTACTTC
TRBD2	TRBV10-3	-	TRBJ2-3	CATTGAAGGTDTQYF	TGTGCCACTACCGGTGCTGCGGGAGGCACAGATACGCAGTATTTT
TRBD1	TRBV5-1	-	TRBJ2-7	CASATGTGLNEQYF	TGCGCCAGCGCCACCGGGACAGGGTTGAACGAGCAGTACTTC
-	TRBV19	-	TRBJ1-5	CASTEHLGQPQHF	TGTGCCAGTACCGAACACCTCGGTCAGCCCCAGCATTTT
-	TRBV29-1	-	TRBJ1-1	CSAPDGKGGDTEAFF	TGCAGCGCGCCGGACGGGAAGGGCGGTGACACTGAAGCTTTCTTT
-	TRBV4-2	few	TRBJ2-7	CASSQVDSSYEQYF	TGTGCCAGCAGCCAGGTTGACAGCTCCTACGAGCAGTACTTC
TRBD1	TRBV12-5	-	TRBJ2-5	CASGQGTGQETQYF	TGTGCTAGTGGTCAAGGGACAGGTCAAGAGACCCAGTACTTC
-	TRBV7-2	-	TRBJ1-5	CAAGAAGQPQHF	TGTGCCGCGGGGGCCGCAGGGCAGCCCCAGCATTTT
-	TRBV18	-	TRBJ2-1	CASSPRTVNEQFF	TGTGCCAGCTCACCCCGGACAGTGAATGAGCAGTTCTTC
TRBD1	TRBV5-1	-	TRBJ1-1	CASREGASRDTEAFF	TGCGCCAGCAGGGAGGGGGCCAGTCGGGACACTGAAGCTTTCTTT
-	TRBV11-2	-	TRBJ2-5	CASSLGRVGRETQYF	TGTGCCAGCAGCTTAGGGCGAGTGGGCCGGGAGACCCAGTACTTC
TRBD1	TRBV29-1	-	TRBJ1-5	CSVEDLSIDRVQPQHF	TGCAGCGTTGAAGATCTGTCGATAGACAGGGTTCAGCCCCAGCATTTT
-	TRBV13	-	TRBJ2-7	CASSPKDRPADEQYF	TGTGCCAGCAGCCCAAAAGACAGGCCTGCCGACGAGCAGTACTTC
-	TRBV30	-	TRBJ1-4	CAWSNERGKLFF	TGTGCCTGGAGTAACGAGAGGGGAAAACTGTTTTTT
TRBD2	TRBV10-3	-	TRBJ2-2	CAIALAGNPGELFF	TGTGCCATCGCCCTAGCGGGAAATCCCGGGGAGCTGTTTTTT
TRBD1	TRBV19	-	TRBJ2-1	CASSDLGGDEQFF	TGTGCCAGTAGTGATCTAGGGGGCGATGAGCAGTTCTTC
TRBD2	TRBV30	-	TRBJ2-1	CAWRLGGSRGFF	TGTGCCTGGAGGCTGGGCGGGAGTAGGGGGTTCTTC
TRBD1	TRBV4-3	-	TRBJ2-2	CASSQDTGVYGTGELFF	TGCGCCAGCAGCCAAGATACAGGGGTCTATGGCACCGGGGAGCTGTTTTTT
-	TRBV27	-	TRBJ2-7	CATGGAYEQYF	TGTGCCACCGGGGGTGCGTACGAGCAGTACTTC